Shown below are 5 T cell receptor beta chains from a single sample sequenced in a study of T cell changes during pregnancy in multiple sclerosis. The data were produced by immunoSEQ multiplex PCR, yet TCRdb's version contains in-frame clones alone and is incomplete. In the table there are about 93,000 clones, over 80% of which are singletons. Sequences were derived from peripheral blood, sampled after pregnancy. All receptors derive from a female donor with multiple sclerosis, enrolled in a pregnancy study.

V and J are TRBV15 and TRBJ1-1; possibly TRBD1 for D (6 bases). Looked up from germline, CDR1 is LNHNV and CDR2 is YYDKDF (reference sequence). The CDR3 length is 14 residues. Deletions cut 0 bases from V and 7 bases from J, with 12 bases between. The CDR3 DNA follows: TGTGCCACCAGCAGAGACAGGGGATCTGTTGAAGCTTTCTTT. Its protein is CATSRDRGSVEAFF.

A single count supports this clone. The chain links TRBV10-3 to TRBJ2-3, with 8 positions matching TRBD2. The CDR3 totals 17 residues. Germline V lookup: CDR1 ENHRY, CDR2 SYGVKD. V gave up 3 bases and J gave up 0 bases; unmatched junction bases: 8. As DNA, the CDR3 is TGTGCCATCAGTGACGTTACGGGAGGGCCTAGCACAGATACGCAGTATTTT. This codes for CAISDVTGGPSTDTQYF.

The chain recombines TRBV5-4 with TRBJ2-3, with TRBD1 matching over 7 bases. The CDR3 has 16 amino acids. The germline V gene encodes CDR1 SGHNT and CDR2 YYREEE (reference sequence). The trim removed 2 bases at V and 1 base at J, leaving 7 bases unmatched. The CDR3 reads CASSLSGQSGTDTQYF. CDR3 sequence (DNA): TGTGCCAGCAGCTTATCGGGACAGTCGGGCACAGATACGCAGTATTTT.

The V call is TRBV9, the J call TRBJ2-1, with TRBD2 identical over 8 bases. The germline gives CDR1 SGDLS, CDR2 YYNGEE. Trimming removed 0 bases from V and 7 bases from J; junction bases left unmatched: 12. The length of the CDR3 is 17 residues. CDR3: CASSVGPVAGTLNEQFF. The DNA for the CDR3 is TGTGCCAGCAGCGTAGGCCCGGTAGCGGGGACATTAAATGAGCAGTTCTTC. Filled out from reference TRBV9 and TRBJ2-1, the complete variable domain reads DSGVTQTPKHLITATGQRVTLRCSPRSGDLSVYWYQQSLDQGLQFLIQYYNGEERAKGNILERFSAQQFPDLHSELNLSSLELGDSALYFCASSVGPVAGTLNEQFFGPGTRLTVL.

This chain connects TRBV29-1 to TRBJ2-5; 12 nucleotides line up with TRBD2. J was trimmed by 3 bases and V by 7 bases; bases with no gene match: 9. The CDR3 contains 15 residues. Germline V gene data show CDR1 as SQVTM and CDR2 as ANQGSEA. The CDR3 protein is CSALGLAGREETQYF. CDR3 sequence (DNA): TGCAGCGCTCTAGGACTAGCGGGGCGAGAAGAGACCCAGTACTTC. The full variable domain, with the rest looked up from reference TRBV29-1 and TRBJ2-5, is SAVISQKPSRDICQRGTSLTIQCQVDSQVTMMFWYRQQPGQSLTLIATANQGSEATYESGFVIDKFPISRPNLTFSTLTVSNMSPEDSSIYLCSALGLAGREETQYFGPGTRLLVL.